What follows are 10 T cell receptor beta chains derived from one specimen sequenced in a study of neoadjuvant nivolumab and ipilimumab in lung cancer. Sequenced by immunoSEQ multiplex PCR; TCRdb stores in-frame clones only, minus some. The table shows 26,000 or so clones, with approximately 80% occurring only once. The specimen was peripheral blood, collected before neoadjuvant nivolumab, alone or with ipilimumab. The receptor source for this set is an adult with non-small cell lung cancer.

The CDR3 region has the DNA TGCGCCAGCAGCCAAGGGGCCCTCAGGGTACAGTCCTCCTACGAGCAGTACTTC. Its translation is CASSQGALRVQSSYEQYF. The genes are TRBV4-1 and TRBJ2-7; possible D gene TRBD1, 5 bases. Germline loops: CDR1 MGHRA, CDR2 YSYEKL. Trimming shortened V by 1 base and J by 0 bases, and 19 bases separated the two germline ends. The CDR3 sequence is 18 residues long.

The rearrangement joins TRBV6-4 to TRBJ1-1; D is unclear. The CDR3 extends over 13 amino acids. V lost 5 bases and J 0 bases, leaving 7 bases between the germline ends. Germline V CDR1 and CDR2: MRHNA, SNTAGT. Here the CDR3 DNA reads TGTGCCAGCAGTCCAAGATTGAACACTGAAGCTTTCTTT. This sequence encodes CASSPRLNTEAFF.

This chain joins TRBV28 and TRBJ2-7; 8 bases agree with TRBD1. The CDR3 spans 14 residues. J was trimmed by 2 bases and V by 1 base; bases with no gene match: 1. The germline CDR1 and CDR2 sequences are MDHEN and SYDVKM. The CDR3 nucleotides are TGTGCCAGCAGTTTATCGACAGGGGCCTACGAGCAGTACTTC. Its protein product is CASSLSTGAYEQYF.

As DNA, the CDR3 is TGTGCCAGCAGTGAACTGGGGGGTCGGACTGAAGCTTTCTTT. This codes for CASSELGGRTEAFF. J is TRBJ1-1 and V is TRBV2; D is possibly TRBD1 (5 bases). The germline V gene has CDR1 SNHLY and CDR2 FYNNEI. V lost 2 bases and J 5 bases, leaving 12 bases between the germline ends. The CDR3 consists of 14 residues.

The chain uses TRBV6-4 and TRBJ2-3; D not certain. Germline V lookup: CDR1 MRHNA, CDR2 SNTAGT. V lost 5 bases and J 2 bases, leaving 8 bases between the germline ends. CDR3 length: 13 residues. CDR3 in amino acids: CASSNGLTDTQYF. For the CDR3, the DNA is TGTGCCAGCAGTAACGGCCTCACAGATACGCAGTATTTT.

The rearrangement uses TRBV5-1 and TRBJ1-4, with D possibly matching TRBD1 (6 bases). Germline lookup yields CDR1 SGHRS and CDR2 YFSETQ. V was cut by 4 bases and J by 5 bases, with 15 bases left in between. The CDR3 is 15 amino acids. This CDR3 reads CASSKGGLPNEKLFF. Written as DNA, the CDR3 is TGCGCCAGCAGCAAGGGGGGACTACCCAATGAAAAACTGTTTTTT.

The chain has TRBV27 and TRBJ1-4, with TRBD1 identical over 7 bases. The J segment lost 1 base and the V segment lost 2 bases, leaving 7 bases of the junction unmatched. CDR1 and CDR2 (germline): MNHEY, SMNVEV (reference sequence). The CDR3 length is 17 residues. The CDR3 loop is CASSLRGQLKTNEKLFF. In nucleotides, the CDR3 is TGTGCCAGCAGTTTAAGGGGACAGTTAAAAACTAATGAAAAACTGTTTTTT.

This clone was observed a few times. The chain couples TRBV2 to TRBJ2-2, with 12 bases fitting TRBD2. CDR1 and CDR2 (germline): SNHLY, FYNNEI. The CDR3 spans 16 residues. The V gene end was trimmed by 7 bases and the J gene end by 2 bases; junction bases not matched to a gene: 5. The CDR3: CASNPLAGGNTGELFF. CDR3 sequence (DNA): TGTGCCAGCAATCCACTAGCGGGGGGTAACACCGGGGAGCTGTTTTTT.

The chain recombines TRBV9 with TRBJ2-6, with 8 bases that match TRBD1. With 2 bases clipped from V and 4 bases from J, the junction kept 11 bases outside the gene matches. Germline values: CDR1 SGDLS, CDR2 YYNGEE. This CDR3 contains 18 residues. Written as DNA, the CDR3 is TGTGCCAGCAGCGTGTCGACAGGGGCAGGGTTAGGGGCCAACGTCCTGACTTTC. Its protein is CASSVSTGAGLGANVLTF.

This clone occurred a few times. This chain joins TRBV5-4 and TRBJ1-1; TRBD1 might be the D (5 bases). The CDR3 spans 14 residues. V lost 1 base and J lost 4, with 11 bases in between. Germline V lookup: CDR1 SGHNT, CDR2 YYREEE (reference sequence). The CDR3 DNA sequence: TGTGCCAGCAGCTTGAGGCAGGGCGCCACTGAAGCTTTCTTT. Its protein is CASSLRQGATEAFF.